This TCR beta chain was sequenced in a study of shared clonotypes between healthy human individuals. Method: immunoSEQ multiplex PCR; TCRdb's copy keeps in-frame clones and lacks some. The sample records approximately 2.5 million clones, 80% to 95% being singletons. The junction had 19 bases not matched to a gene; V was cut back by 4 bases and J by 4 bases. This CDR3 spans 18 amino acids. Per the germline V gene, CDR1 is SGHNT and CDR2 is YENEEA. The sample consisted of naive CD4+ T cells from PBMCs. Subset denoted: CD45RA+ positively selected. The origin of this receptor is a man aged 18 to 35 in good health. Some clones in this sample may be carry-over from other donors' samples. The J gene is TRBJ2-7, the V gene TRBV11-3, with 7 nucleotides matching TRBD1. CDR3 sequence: CASSSSPGRQGDFYEQYF. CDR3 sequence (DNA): TGTGCCAGCAGCTCCTCACCGGGTCGGCAGGGGGATTTTTACGAGCAGTACTTC.